Below are 22 T cell receptor beta chains sequenced from a single sample in a study of post-analysis software for immune sequencing data. Unique molecular identifiers had been added to the TCR beta cDNA libraries. TCRdb reprocessed the PCR reads with MiXCR, giving one entry per CDR3 protein. The sample contains around 160,000 distinct CDR3 sequences, 35% to 40% of which appear only once. The sample here was blood, taken after autologous hematopoietic stem cell transplantation. The origin of the receptors is a girl under 18 with multiple sclerosis.

The chain uses TRBV24-1 and TRBJ2-3, with 8 bases lining up with TRBD2. This CDR3 region has 16 residues. The V segment lost 3 bases and the J segment 5 bases; nucleotides outside the gene matches: 9. Germline V gives CDR1 KGHDR, CDR2 SFDVKD. CDR3 sequence reads: CATSDPQTGGRDTQYF. In DNA form, the CDR3 reads TGTGCCACCAGTGATCCGCAGACGGGAGGGCGAGATACGCAGTATTTT.

The chain combines TRBV6-6 with TRBJ1-4, with TRBD1 matching over 9 bases. The CDR3 has 15 residues. The V gene end was trimmed by 0 bases and the J gene end by 8 bases; junction bases not matched to a gene: 4. Germline loops: CDR1 MNHNY, CDR2 SVGAGI (reference sequence). The CDR3 DNA follows: TGTGCCAGCAGTTACTCGATGGGACAGGGCGAAAAACTGTTTTTT. It specifies CASSYSMGQGEKLFF.

The V gene is TRBV11-2, the J gene TRBJ2-7; TRBD2 aligns across 13 bases. V was clipped by 5 bases and J by 3 bases; unmatched bases: 7. The germline V gene encodes CDR1 SGHAT and CDR2 FQNNGV. The CDR3 runs to 16 residues. CDR3 region: CASSNRRLAGGYEQYF. CDR3 DNA sequence: TGTGCCAGCAGCAATCGGAGACTAGCGGGAGGCTACGAGCAGTACTTC.

The V gene is TRBV9, the J gene TRBJ2-7; D call uncertain. CDR1 is SGDLS, CDR2 YYNGEE, per germline. Trimming removed 0 bases from V and 7 bases from J, with 14 bases in between. The CDR3 runs 14 residues. The CDR3 DNA reads as TGTGCCAGCAGCGTAGGGACCAGCAAGCGTGAGCAGTACTTC. Translated: CASSVGTSKREQYF.

This clonotype showed up just a few times. The rearrangement uses TRBV10-3 and TRBJ2-1; the match to TRBD1 covers 8 bases. Germline assignment: CDR1 ENHRY and CDR2 SYGVKD. V lost 3 bases and J lost 4; bases outside the gene matches: 11. The CDR3 loop spans 17 amino acids. CDR3 nucleotide sequence: TGTGCCATCAGTGAAGGTCTCTGGACAGGGCTTTACAATGAGCAGTTCTTC. It specifies CAISEGLWTGLYNEQFF.

The CDR3 loop is CASSSLAYRGNEQFF. CDR3 in DNA: TGTGCCAGCAGCTCCCTGGCCTACCGGGGCAATGAGCAGTTCTTC. The chain uses TRBV5-5 and TRBJ2-1, with a weak D call TRBD2 (5 bases). V lost 3 bases, J lost 6 bases, and 16 bases lay in between. The CDR3 runs 15 residues. Germline CDR1 and CDR2: SGHKS and YYEKEE (reference sequence).

The chain links TRBV12-3 or TRBV12-4 to TRBJ2-4, with D tentatively TRBD1 (5 bases). The V and J ends lost 3 bases and 0 bases respectively, with 18 bases between them. There are 18 residues in the CDR3. CDR3 loop: CASSFRQGKGLAKNIQYF. DNA for the CDR3: TGTGCCAGCAGTTTCCGGCAGGGCAAGGGGCTAGCCAAAAACATTCAGTACTTC.

Concerning this clonotype itself: This may be a read error: a much more frequent sequence differs by one nucleotide. V gene TRBV5-1 combines with J gene TRBJ2-5, with D maybe TRBD1 (6 bases). The V and J ends lost 2 bases and 2 bases respectively, with 13 bases between them. The CDR3 runs 15 residues. Germline values: CDR1 SGHRS, CDR2 YFSETQ. The CDR3 loop is CASSFSGTSQETQYF. The CDR3 region has the DNA TGCGCCAGCAGCTTTTCGGGGACATCGCAAGAGACCCAGTACTTC.

This clonotype was found a few times. The chain recombines TRBV12-3 or TRBV12-4 with TRBJ2-5; the match to TRBD1 covers 7 bases. V dropped 7 bases and J dropped 4; count of bases not matched to a gene: 6. The CDR3 has 13 amino acids. The CDR3 loop is CASIRQGGETQYF. The DNA of the CDR3 is TGTGCCAGCATTCGACAGGGTGGAGAGACCCAGTACTTC.

In its sample, this clonotype was seen many times. The chain couples TRBV27 to TRBJ1-2; tentative D call: TRBD1 (5 bases). The length of the CDR3 is 15 residues. Trimming shortened V by 3 bases and J by 4 bases, and 15 bases separated the two germline ends. In germline, CDR1 is MNHEY, CDR2 SMNVEV (reference sequence). CDR3 region: CASSFGRQSLYGYTF. Here the CDR3 DNA reads TGTGCCAGCAGTTTTGGGAGACAGAGTCTCTATGGCTACACCTTC.

This clonotype occurred a few times. V usage is TRBV29-1 and J usage is TRBJ2-1, with 8 nucleotides matching TRBD2. J was trimmed by 4 bases and V by 3 bases; bases with no gene match: 5. The CDR3 length is 14 residues. Looked up from germline, CDR1 is SQVTM and CDR2 is ANQGSEA. The CDR3 coding sequence is TGCAGCGTTGATCCTAGCGGGCTTTACAATGAGCAGTTCTTC. Protein sequence: CSVDPSGLYNEQFF.

A few counts support this clonotype. V usage is TRBV5-1 and J usage is TRBJ2-1; 10 nucleotides align to TRBD2. V was clipped by 1 base and J by 7 bases; unmatched bases: 2. Germline values: CDR1 SGHRS, CDR2 YFSETQ. The CDR3 contains 14 residues. The CDR3: CASSLTSGMNEQFF. CDR3 nucleotides: TGCGCCAGCAGCTTGACTAGCGGGATGAATGAGCAGTTCTTC.

This clonotype appeared a few times. V is TRBV29-1 and J is TRBJ2-3; D is possibly TRBD2 (5 bases). The CDR3 contains 13 residues. V was cut by 2 bases and J by 7 bases, with 13 bases left in between. Germline CDR1 SQVTM, CDR2 ANQGSEA. Written as DNA, the CDR3 is TGCAGCGTTGAATCGGTCCGGGGTTATACGCAGTATTTT. It codes for CSVESVRGYTQYF.

This clonotype was counted only a few times. V usage is TRBV6-1 and J usage is TRBJ2-7; 12 bases are shared with TRBD1. CDR1 MNHNS and CDR2 SASEGT come from the germline V gene. This CDR3 is 16 amino acids long. Losses at the gene ends were 0 bases for V and 5 bases for J; bases not matched to a gene: 5. The CDR3 protein is CASSEAPGQGADEQYF. CDR3 nucleotides: TGTGCCAGCAGTGAAGCTCCGGGACAGGGGGCTGACGAGCAGTACTTC.

The chain joins TRBV7-2 to TRBJ2-5; D not certain. Trimming took 6 bases from V and 1 from J, leaving 12 bases between them. Germline V gene data show CDR1 as SGHTA and CDR2 as FQGNSA. The CDR3 is 14 residues long. This CDR3 reads CASSLGLGQETQYF. CDR3 in DNA: TGTGCCAGCAGTCTGGGGTTGGGCCAAGAGACCCAGTACTTC.

V gene TRBV14 combines with J gene TRBJ2-2; 15 nucleotides agree with TRBD2. V shed 4 bases and J 6 bases; nucleotides not matched to a gene: 9. The CDR3 is made up of 18 amino acids. CDR1 is SGHDN and CDR2 is FVKESK in the germline V gene. CDR3 sequence (DNA): TGTGCCAGCAGCCCGCGGACTAGCGGGAGGGGTCTATCCGGGGAGCTGTTTTTT. Translation gives CASSPRTSGRGLSGELFF.

This clonotype was found a few times. The V call is TRBV7-3, the J call TRBJ2-3, with a possible D match to TRBD2 (5 bases). Germline CDR1 and CDR2: SGHTA and FQGTGA. V lost 5 bases and J 6 bases, leaving 12 bases between the germline ends. The CDR3 consists of 13 residues. The CDR3 reads CASSPTRDDTQYF. The CDR3 bases are TGTGCCAGCAGCCCGACTCGGGATGATACGCAGTATTTT.

About this clonotype itself: An end of the junction does not agree with germline; a read error may underlie this. The CDR3 DNA follows: TGTGCCTGCGGGAACTACGGGCAGTACTTC. It encodes CACGNYGQYF. V gene TRBV30 combines with J gene TRBJ2-7, with D perhaps TRBD2 (5 bases). The CDR3 runs to 10 residues. Per germline, CDR1 GTSNPN and CDR2 SVGIG (reference sequence).

The J gene is TRBJ1-6, the V gene TRBV12-3 or TRBV12-4; 9 positions agree with TRBD1. This CDR3 spans 16 amino acids. V shed 6 bases, J shed 9 bases, and the junction held 12 bases outside the gene matches. CDR3 coding DNA: TGTGCCAGCAGACCCGTCACGGGACAGGGTCGTTCACCCCTCCACTTT. Translation gives CASRPVTGQGRSPLHF.

This clonotype was observed a few times. The V and J genes are TRBV28 and TRBJ2-1; perhaps TRBD2 as D (6 bases). This CDR3 is built from 15 residues. Per germline, CDR1 MDHEN and CDR2 SYDVKM. Trimming stripped 7 bases from V and 5 bases from J, with 18 bases between. The CDR3 spells CASKTYRRADNEQFF. CDR3 DNA: TGTGCCAGCAAAACCTATCGGAGGGCGGACAATGAGCAGTTCTTC.

The V gene is TRBV12-3 or TRBV12-4, the J gene TRBJ1-5, with D possibly being TRBD1 (5 bases). The CDR3 is 15 amino acids. Trimming took off 1 base at V and 3 bases at J, with 10 bases between the two ends. CDR3 in DNA: TGTGCCAGCAGTTTAGGCAGGGAAGTCAATCAGCCCCAGCATTTT. Its protein product is CASSLGREVNQPQHF.

There are a few counts of this clonotype. In DNA, the CDR3 is TGTGCCGTGGGAGCTAATGAAAAACTGTTTTTT. Amino acid sequence: CAVGANEKLFF. The V and J genes are TRBV24-1 and TRBJ1-4, with D hard to call. Germline V gene data show CDR1 as KGHDR and CDR2 as SFDVKD. This CDR3 region has 11 residues. V shed 12 bases and J shed 3 bases, with 7 bases lying between them.